This passage covers 10 T cell receptor beta chains from one sample sequenced in a study of cytomegalovirus exposure and HLA in healthy donors. Here immunoSEQ multiplex PCR was the method, and the copy in TCRdb shows in-frame clones only, minus some. The sample lists some 240,000 clones, about nine tenths occurring once. The specimen sequenced was PBMCs. Receptor source: a woman in her late teens or twenties in good health and CMV-seropositive.

V and J are TRBV29-1 and TRBJ2-3; possibly TRBD2 for D (5 bases). The V and J ends lost 2 bases and 10 bases respectively, with 16 bases between them. The CDR3 sequence is 13 residues long. Per the germline V gene, CDR1 is SQVTM and CDR2 is ANQGSEA. The CDR3 spells CSVERSGPSSQYF. In DNA, the CDR3 is TGCAGCGTTGAACGATCCGGGCCTAGCTCGCAGTATTTT.

This sequence joins TRBV5-6 and TRBJ2-7; 7 bases are a match to TRBD2. The CDR3 has 15 residues. J was trimmed by 0 bases and V by 4 bases; bases with no gene match: 7. Germline V gives CDR1 SGHDT, CDR2 YYEEEE. The CDR3 DNA reads as TGTGCCAGCAGCCCCGGACTAGTCAGCTCCTACGAGCAGTACTTC. The encoded protein is CASSPGLVSSYEQYF.

The sample holds one count of this clone. The chain has TRBV27 and TRBJ2-1; the D gene is possibly TRBD2 (6 bases). V lost 4 bases and J 0 bases, leaving 16 bases between the germline ends. The CDR3 has 17 amino acids. Germline V gene data show CDR1 as MNHEY and CDR2 as SMNVEV (reference sequence). The CDR3 bases are TGTGCCAGCAGTTGGGGGGAGACTGGGCTCTCCTACAATGAGCAGTTCTTC. It codes for CASSWGETGLSYNEQFF.

The CDR3, as DNA: TGTGCCAGCAGAATGGGGACTAGCGGGAGCTACGAGCAGTACTTC. Amino acid sequence: CASRMGTSGSYEQYF. V gene TRBV6-1 combines with J gene TRBJ2-7, with 14 bases fitting TRBD2. With V trimmed by 6 bases and J by 3 bases, 4 bases remained unmatched. The CDR3 loop spans 15 amino acids. The germline gives CDR1 MNHNS, CDR2 SASEGT.

The chain uses TRBV5-6 and TRBJ2-7; TRBD2 aligns across 7 bases. This CDR3 has 15 residues. Trimming at V came to 1 base and at J to 0 bases, leaving 4 bases not matched to a gene. Looked up from germline, CDR1 is SGHDT and CDR2 is YYEEEE. This CDR3 reads CASSLRWGGSYEQYF. Here the CDR3 DNA reads TGTGCCAGCAGCTTGAGGTGGGGGGGCTCCTACGAGCAGTACTTC.

The chain has TRBV4-1 and TRBJ1-5; D might be TRBD1 (5 bases). Per the germline V gene, CDR1 is MGHRA and CDR2 is YSYEKL. V gave up 4 bases and J gave up 0 bases, with 16 bases separating them. CDR3 length: 17 residues. This CDR3 is CASSREPGLASNQPQHF. The CDR3, as DNA: TGCGCCAGCAGCCGCGAACCGGGACTTGCTAGCAATCAGCCCCAGCATTTT.

The chain links TRBV10-3 to TRBJ1-2; the match to TRBD1 covers 7 bases. CDR3 length equals 12 residues. V gave up 10 bases and J gave up 8 bases; unmatched junction bases: 10. Germline lookup yields CDR1 ENHRY and CDR2 SYGVKD. DNA for the CDR3: TGTGCCACGAACACAGGGGCGGGCGGCTACACCTTC. Its translation: CATNTGAGGYTF.

This sequence joins TRBV2 and TRBJ1-1; no clear D. Trimming pared 8 bases from V and 0 bases from J, leaving 16 bases between. Germline V gives CDR1 SNHLY, CDR2 FYNNEI. The CDR3 extends over 15 amino acids. The CDR3 is CASVLPRELNTEAFF. The CDR3 region has the DNA TGTGCCAGCGTATTACCTAGAGAACTGAACACTGAAGCTTTCTTT.

This chain joins TRBV7-9 and TRBJ1-1; 8 nucleotides agree with TRBD1. The length of the CDR3 is 15 residues. Germline assignment: CDR1 SEHNR and CDR2 FQNEAQ (reference sequence). Trimming removed 5 bases from V and 1 base from J; junction bases left unmatched: 6. DNA for the CDR3: TGTGCCAGCAGCCGCAGGGGGCGGAGGAACACTGAAGCTTTCTTT. It yields the protein CASSRRGRRNTEAFF.

The chain couples TRBV28 to TRBJ2-2; 9 bases fit TRBD1. Germline trimming cut 3 bases from V and 3 bases from J; bases unmatched to any gene: 8. This CDR3 spans 17 amino acids. CDR1 is MDHEN and CDR2 is SYDVKM in the germline V gene. The CDR3 spells CASSFVSGQGYTGELFF. CDR3 sequence (DNA): TGTGCCAGCAGTTTCGTCTCGGGACAGGGATACACCGGGGAGCTGTTTTTT.